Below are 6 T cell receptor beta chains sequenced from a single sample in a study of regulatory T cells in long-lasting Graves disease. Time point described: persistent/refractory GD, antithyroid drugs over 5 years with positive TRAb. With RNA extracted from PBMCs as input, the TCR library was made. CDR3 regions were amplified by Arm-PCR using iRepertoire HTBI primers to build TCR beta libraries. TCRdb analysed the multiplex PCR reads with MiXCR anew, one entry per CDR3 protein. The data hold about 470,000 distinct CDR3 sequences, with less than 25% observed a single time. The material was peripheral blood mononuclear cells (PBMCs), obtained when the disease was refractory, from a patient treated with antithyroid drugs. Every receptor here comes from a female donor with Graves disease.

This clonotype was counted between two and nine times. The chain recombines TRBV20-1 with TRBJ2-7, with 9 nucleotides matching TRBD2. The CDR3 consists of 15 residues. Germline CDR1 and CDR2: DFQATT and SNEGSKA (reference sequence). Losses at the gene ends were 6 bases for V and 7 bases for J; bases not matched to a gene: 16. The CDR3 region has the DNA TGCAGTGCAAGTTGGGGCGGGAGGGCCCTACTGGAGCAGTACTTC. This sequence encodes CSASWGGRALLEQYF.

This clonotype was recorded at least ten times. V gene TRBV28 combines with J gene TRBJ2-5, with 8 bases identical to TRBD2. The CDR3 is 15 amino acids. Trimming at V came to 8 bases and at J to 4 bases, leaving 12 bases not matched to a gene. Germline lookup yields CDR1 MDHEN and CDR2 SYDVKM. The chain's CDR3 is CASGTVGGGIETQYF. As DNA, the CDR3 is TGTGCCAGCGGTACAGTCGGGGGGGGGATAGAGACCCAGTACTTC.

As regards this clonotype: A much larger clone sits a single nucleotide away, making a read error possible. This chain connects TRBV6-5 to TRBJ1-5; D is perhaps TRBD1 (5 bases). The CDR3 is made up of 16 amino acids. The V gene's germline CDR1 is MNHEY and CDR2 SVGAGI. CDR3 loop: CASSYSGGSSNRPQHF. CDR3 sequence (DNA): TGTGCCAGCAGTTACTCCGGGGGTTCAAGCAATCGGCCCCAGCATTTT.

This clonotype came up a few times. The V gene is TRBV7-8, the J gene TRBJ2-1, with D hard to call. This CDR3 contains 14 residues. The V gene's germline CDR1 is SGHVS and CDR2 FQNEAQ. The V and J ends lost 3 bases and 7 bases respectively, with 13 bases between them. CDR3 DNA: TGTGCCAGCAGCTTCGACTCCGCTCAGAATGAGCAGTTCTTC. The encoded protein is CASSFDSAQNEQFF.

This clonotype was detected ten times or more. The CDR3 region has the DNA TGTGCCAGCAGCCCCCAGGGGGGTGGGCCCCAGCATTTT. This sequence encodes CASSPQGGGPQHF. The V call is TRBV5-6, the J call TRBJ1-5; TRBD1 matches 7 bases. The V and J ends lost 4 bases and 9 bases, in that order; junction bases with no gene match: 7. Germline loops: CDR1 SGHDT, CDR2 YYEEEE. This CDR3 contains 13 residues.

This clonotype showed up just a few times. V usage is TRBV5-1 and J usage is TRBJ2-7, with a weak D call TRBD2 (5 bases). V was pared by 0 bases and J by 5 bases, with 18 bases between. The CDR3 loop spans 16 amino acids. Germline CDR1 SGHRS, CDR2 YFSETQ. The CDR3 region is CASSLGIGRRGHEQYF. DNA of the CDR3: TGCGCCAGCAGCTTGGGGATTGGGAGACGAGGCCACGAGCAGTACTTC. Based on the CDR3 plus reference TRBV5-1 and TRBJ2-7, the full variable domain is KAGVTQTPRYLIKTRGQQVTLSCSPISGHRSVSWYQQTPGQGLQFLFEYFSETQRNKGNFPGRFSGRQFSNSRSEMNVSTLELGDSALYLCASSLGIGRRGHEQYFGPGTRLTVT.